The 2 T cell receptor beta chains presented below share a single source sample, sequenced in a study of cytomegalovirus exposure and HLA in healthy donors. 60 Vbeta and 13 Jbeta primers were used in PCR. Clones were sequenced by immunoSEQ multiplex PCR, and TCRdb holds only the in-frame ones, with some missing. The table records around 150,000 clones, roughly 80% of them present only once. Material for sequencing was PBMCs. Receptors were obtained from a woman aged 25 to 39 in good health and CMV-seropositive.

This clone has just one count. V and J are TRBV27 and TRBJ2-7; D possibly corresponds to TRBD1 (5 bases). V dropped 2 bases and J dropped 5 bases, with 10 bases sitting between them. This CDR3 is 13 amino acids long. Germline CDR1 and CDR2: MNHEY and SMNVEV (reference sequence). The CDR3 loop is CASSLGAFDEQYF. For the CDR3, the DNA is TGTGCCAGCAGTTTAGGGGCGTTCGACGAGCAGTACTTC.

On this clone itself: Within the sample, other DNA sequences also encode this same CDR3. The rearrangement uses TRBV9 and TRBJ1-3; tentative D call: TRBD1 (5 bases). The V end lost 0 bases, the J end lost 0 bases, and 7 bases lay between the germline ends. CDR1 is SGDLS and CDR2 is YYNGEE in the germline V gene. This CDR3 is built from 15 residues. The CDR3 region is CASSVGGSSGNTIYF. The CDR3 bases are TGTGCCAGCAGCGTAGGGGGCTCCTCTGGAAACACCATATATTTT.